This T cell receptor beta chain was retrieved from a study of blood T cell repertoires in COVID-19. Those enrolled in Seattle joined during active infection and were followed longitudinally afterward. Per the authors' pipeline: Estimation of nucleated cell counts relied on the amplification of reference gene primers. TCRdb's copy holds only in-frame clones and misses some; the assay was immunoSEQ multiplex PCR. D and trimming were read from the DNA, whereas the V and J calls and clone size are those reported in that table. The table records some 290,000 clones, 90% of them present only once. The CDR3 sequence is 15 residues long. Germline V gene lookup returns CDR1 LNHNV and CDR2 YYDKDF (reference sequence). V lost 0 bases, J lost 4 bases, and 10 bases lay in between.

Material: peripheral blood. The clonotype originates from a woman aged 35 to 49 with COVID-19, enrolled during active disease. V gene TRBV15 combines with J gene TRBJ1-3; D uncertain. CDR3 residues: CATSRDRLLGNTIYF. CDR3 sequence (DNA): TGTGCCACCAGCAGAGACAGGCTGCTCGGAAACACCATATATTTT.